This entry concerns a single T cell receptor beta chain. Germline CDR1 MNHEY, CDR2 SMNVEV (reference sequence). J was trimmed by 2 bases and V by 6 bases; bases with no gene match: 7. The CDR3 consists of 14 residues. This entry belongs to a study of blood T cells in healthy people across ages. The use of a sample-barcoded 5' primer and a J-beta primer mix characterized a second PCR of 7 to 11 cycles. TCRdb itself ran the 5' RACE reads through MiXCR, one entry per CDR3 protein. The table shows about 1.8 million distinct CDR3 sequences, with around 48% occurring only once. V usage is TRBV27 and J usage is TRBJ2-7; 7 nucleotides agree with TRBD2. The origin of this receptor is a woman aged 40 to 50 in good health. Input material: blood. The DNA for the CDR3 is TGTGCCAGCAGCCGGACTAGTGTAACCTACGAGCAGTACTTC. This gives the protein CASSRTSVTYEQYF.